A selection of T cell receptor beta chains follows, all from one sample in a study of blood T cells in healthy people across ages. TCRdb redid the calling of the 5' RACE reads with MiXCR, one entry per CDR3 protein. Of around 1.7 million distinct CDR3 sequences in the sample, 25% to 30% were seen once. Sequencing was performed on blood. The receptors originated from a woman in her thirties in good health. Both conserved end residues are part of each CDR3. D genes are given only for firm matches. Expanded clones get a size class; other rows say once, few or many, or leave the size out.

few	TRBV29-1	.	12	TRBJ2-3	TGCAGCGTTGAATTAACCACAGATGCGCAGTATTTT	CSVELTTDAQYF
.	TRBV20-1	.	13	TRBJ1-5	TGCAGTGCAACCAGTGTCGTCAATCAGCCCCAGCATTTT	CSATSVVNQPQHF
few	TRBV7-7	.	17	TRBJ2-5	TGTGCCAGCAGCTTATGCCGCCTACGTCCCAACCAAGAGACCCAGTACTTC	CASSLCRLRPNQETQYF
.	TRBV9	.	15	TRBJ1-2	TGTGCCAGCAGCGTAGGACAGACATCTAACTATGGCTACACCTTC	CASSVGQTSNYGYTF
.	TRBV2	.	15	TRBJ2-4	TGTGCCAGCAGTGAAGCGCCAGGGGCCAAAAACATTCAGTACTTC	CASSEAPGAKNIQYF
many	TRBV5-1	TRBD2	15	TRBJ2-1	TGCGCCAGCAGCCTGGGGGGGTTCTCCTACAATGAGCAGTTCTTC	CASSLGGFSYNEQFF
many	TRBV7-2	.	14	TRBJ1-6	TGTGCCAGCAGGGATGGGCTCTATAATTCACCCCTCCACTTT	CASRDGLYNSPLHF
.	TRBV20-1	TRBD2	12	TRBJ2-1	TGCAGTGCTAGATCTAGCGGCGATGAGCAGTTCTTC	CSARSSGDEQFF
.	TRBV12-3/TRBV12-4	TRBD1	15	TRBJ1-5	TGTGCCAGCAGACCGACAGGGAGTAGCAATCAGCCCCAGCATTTT	CASRPTGSSNQPQHF
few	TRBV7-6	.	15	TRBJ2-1	TGTGCCAGCAGCGACGAAGAGCGGTCCTACAATGAGCAGTTCTTC	CASSDEERSYNEQFF
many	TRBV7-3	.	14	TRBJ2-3	TGTGCCAGCAGCTTAATCCCCCGCACAGATACGCAGTATTTT	CASSLIPRTDTQYF
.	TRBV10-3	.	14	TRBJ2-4	TGTGCCATCAGTGAGGGGACTTCTTCCTACGAGCGGTACTTC	CAISEGTSSYERYF
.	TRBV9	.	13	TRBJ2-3	TGTGCCAGCAGCGGGGTAATCACAGATACGCAGTATTTT	CASSGVITDTQYF
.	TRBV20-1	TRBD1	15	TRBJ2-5	TGCAGTGCGGGGACCGGGACAGGGGGCTTCGAGACCCAGTACTTC	CSAGTGTGGFETQYF
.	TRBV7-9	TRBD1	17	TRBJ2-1	TGTGCCAGCAGCTCTAAGGTTGGACAGGGGGGTTACTACGAGCAGTTCTTC	CASSSKVGQGGYYEQFF
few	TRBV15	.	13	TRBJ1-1	TGTGCCACCAGCCAATCCTTGAACACTGAAGCTTTCTTT	CATSQSLNTEAFF
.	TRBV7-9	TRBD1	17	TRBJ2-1	TGTGCCAGCAGCGGGGGGGACAGGGGTAAAGTTGGAAATGAGCAGTTCTTC	CASSGGDRGKVGNEQFF
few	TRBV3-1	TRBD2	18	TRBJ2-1	TGTGCCAGCAGCCAGGCCGGAACTAGCGCCAGGACCTACAATGAGCAGTTCTTC	CASSQAGTSARTYNEQFF
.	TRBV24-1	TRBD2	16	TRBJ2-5	TGTGCCACCAGTGATGGACTAGCGGGGGGGCAAGAGACCCAGTACTTC	CATSDGLAGGQETQYF
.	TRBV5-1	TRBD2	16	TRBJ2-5	TGCGCCAGCAGCCGGGAGGTAGCGGCCGGCAAAGAGACCCAGTACTTC	CASSREVAAGKETQYF
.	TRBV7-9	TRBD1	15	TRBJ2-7	TGTGCCAGCAGCCAGCCCGGGACAGGGGTATACGAGCAGTACTTC	CASSQPGTGVYEQYF
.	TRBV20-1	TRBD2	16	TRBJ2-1	TGCAGTGCTAGATCACCACTAGCGGGGGATTACAATGAGCAGTTCTTC	CSARSPLAGDYNEQFF
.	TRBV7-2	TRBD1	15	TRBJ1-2	TGTGCCAGCAGCTTAGTAGGACAGGTGAACTATGGCTACACCTTC	CASSLVGQVNYGYTF